This TCR beta chain emerged from a study of blood T cell repertoires in COVID-19. Study-level background: There were acute and convalescent COVID-19 samples, and they came from the United States, Italy and Spain.

Grouping used clinical history reported by participants in a survey and questionnaire. Symptom resolution, clearance, or two negative PCRs marked donors in Cohort 3 as recovered. Here immunoSEQ multiplex PCR was the method, and the copy in TCRdb shows in-frame clones only, minus some. The data show 150,000 to 200,000 clones, approximately 80% seen once. V dropped 6 bases and J dropped 6; count of bases not matched to a gene: 7. This CDR3 has 15 residues. Germline CDR1 and CDR2: LGHNT and FRNRAP. Sequencing was carried out using PBMCs or T cells enriched from blood (not recorded which). This chain connects TRBV12-5 to TRBJ2-2; 10 bases map to TRBD1. The clonotype was recovered from a man in his fifties or sixties who had recovered from COVID-19. The CDR3 region has the DNA TGTGCTAGTGGCCCGGACAGGGGGAGGGCCGGGGAGCTGTTTTTT. Amino acid sequence: CASGPDRGRAGELFF.